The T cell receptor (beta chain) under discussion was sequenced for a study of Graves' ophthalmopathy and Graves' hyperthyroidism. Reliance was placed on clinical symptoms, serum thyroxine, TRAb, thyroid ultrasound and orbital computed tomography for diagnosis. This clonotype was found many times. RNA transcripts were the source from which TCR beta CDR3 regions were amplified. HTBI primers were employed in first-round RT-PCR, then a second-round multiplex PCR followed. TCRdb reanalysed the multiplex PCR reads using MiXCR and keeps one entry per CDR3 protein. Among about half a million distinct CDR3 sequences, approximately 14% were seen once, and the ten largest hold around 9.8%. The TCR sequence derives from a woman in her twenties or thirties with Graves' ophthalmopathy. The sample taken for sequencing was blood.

The CDR3 reads CATSGFRGGTEKRDYGYTF. In DNA, the CDR3 is TGTGCCACCAGCGGCTTCAGGGGAGGGACCGAGAAGAGGGACTATGGCTACACCTTC. The V call is TRBV15, the J call TRBJ1-2, with D maybe TRBD1 (6 bases). This CDR3 is 19 amino acids long. Germline V lookup: CDR1 LNHNV, CDR2 YYDKDF (reference sequence). Between the trimmed V and J ends, which lost 5 bases and 3 bases, there was a span of 28 bases.